This is a list of T cell receptor beta chains from one sample in a study of cytomegalovirus exposure and HLA in healthy donors. Sequencing was performed with immunoSEQ multiplex PCR; in TCRdb, only in-frame clones are kept and a portion is missing. The table shows fewer than 200,000 clones, with roughly 80% occurring only once. Material for sequencing was PBMCs. These receptors were collected from a male donor in good health and CMV-seronegative. Both conserved end residues are part of each CDR3. The order of the fields is J gene, clone size, D gene, V gene, CDR3 protein, CDR3 DNA. A D gene is named only where the DNA matches it firmly. Clone size is shown for a subset of rows, as once, few, many or a class of expanded clone.

J gene: TRBJ2-3; clone size: NA; D gene: TRBD2; V gene: TRBV7-2; CDR3 protein: CASSLVVGLAGSDTQYF; CDR3 DNA: TGTGCCAGCAGCTTAGTAGTGGGACTAGCGGGATCAGATACGCAGTATTTT
J gene: TRBJ1-1; clone size: NA; D gene: NA; V gene: TRBV30; CDR3 protein: CAWNEKMNTEAFF; CDR3 DNA: TGTGCCTGGAACGAGAAGATGAACACTGAAGCTTTCTTT
J gene: TRBJ2-1; clone size: NA; D gene: NA; V gene: TRBV19; CDR3 protein: CASSRMGGTGDEQFF; CDR3 DNA: TGTGCCAGTAGCCGTATGGGGGGGACAGGCGATGAGCAGTTCTTC
J gene: TRBJ1-1; clone size: NA; D gene: NA; V gene: TRBV18; CDR3 protein: CASSPKIQVETEAFF; CDR3 DNA: TGTGCCAGCTCACCAAAGATCCAGGTAGAGACTGAAGCTTTCTTT
J gene: TRBJ2-2; clone size: NA; D gene: NA; V gene: TRBV11-3; CDR3 protein: CASSGGGPTGELFF; CDR3 DNA: TGTGCCAGCAGCGGAGGCGGCCCCACCGGGGAGCTGTTTTTT
J gene: TRBJ1-1; clone size: NA; D gene: NA; V gene: TRBV27; CDR3 protein: CASSGQNTEAFF; CDR3 DNA: TGTGCCAGCAGTGGGCAGAACACTGAAGCTTTCTTT
J gene: TRBJ2-3; clone size: once; D gene: TRBD2; V gene: TRBV7-3; CDR3 protein: CASSSRGLDPDTQYF; CDR3 DNA: TGTGCCAGCAGCTCCCGAGGACTAGACCCAGATACGCAGTATTTT
J gene: TRBJ2-5; clone size: NA; D gene: TRBD1; V gene: TRBV27; CDR3 protein: CASSTRTGEWQETQYF; CDR3 DNA: TGTGCCAGCAGTACGAGGACAGGGGAGTGGCAAGAGACCCAGTACTTC
J gene: TRBJ2-7; clone size: NA; D gene: TRBD1; V gene: TRBV27; CDR3 protein: CASSNPGQEASEQYF; CDR3 DNA: TGTGCCAGCAGTAACCCGGGACAGGAAGCTTCCGAGCAGTACTTC
J gene: TRBJ1-5; clone size: NA; D gene: TRBD1; V gene: TRBV13; CDR3 protein: CASSYQGQGNQPQHF; CDR3 DNA: TGTGCCAGCAGCTACCAAGGACAGGGAAATCAGCCCCAGCATTTT
J gene: TRBJ1-2; clone size: few; D gene: NA; V gene: TRBV5-6; CDR3 protein: CASSYGRPVGGYTF; CDR3 DNA: TGTGCCAGCAGCTATGGGAGACCGGTGGGCGGCTACACCTTC
J gene: TRBJ2-2; clone size: NA; D gene: NA; V gene: TRBV2; CDR3 protein: CASKQTNTGELFF; CDR3 DNA: TGCGCCAGCAAGCAGACAAACACCGGGGAGCTGTTTTTT
J gene: TRBJ2-5; clone size: NA; D gene: TRBD2; V gene: TRBV13; CDR3 protein: CASSSGLATETQYF; CDR3 DNA: TGTGCCAGCAGCTCGGGACTAGCGACGGAGACCCAGTACTTC
J gene: TRBJ2-3; clone size: few; D gene: TRBD2; V gene: TRBV7-3; CDR3 protein: CASSLGTSGDTQYF; CDR3 DNA: TGTGCCAGCAGCTTAGGGACTAGCGGAGATACGCAGTATTTT
J gene: TRBJ1-5; clone size: NA; D gene: NA; V gene: TRBV5-6; CDR3 protein: CASSLQGDIQPQHF; CDR3 DNA: TGTGCCAGCAGCTTACAAGGGGACATTCAGCCCCAGCATTTT
J gene: TRBJ2-7; clone size: NA; D gene: NA; V gene: TRBV30; CDR3 protein: CAWSVDGAYEQYF; CDR3 DNA: TGTGCCTGGAGTGTAGACGGGGCCTACGAGCAGTACTTC
J gene: TRBJ2-7; clone size: once; D gene: TRBD2; V gene: TRBV13; CDR3 protein: CASSRGTSGRSVHEQYF; CDR3 DNA: TGTGCCAGCAGCCGCGGGACTAGCGGGAGAAGTGTCCACGAGCAGTACTTC
J gene: TRBJ2-1; clone size: few; D gene: TRBD2; V gene: TRBV29-1; CDR3 protein: CSVSTGTSNYNEQFF; CDR3 DNA: TGCAGCGTTTCAACCGGGACTAGCAACTACAATGAGCAGTTCTTC
J gene: TRBJ2-2; clone size: NA; D gene: NA; V gene: TRBV4-2; CDR3 protein: CASSQALLLNTGELFF; CDR3 DNA: TGTGCCAGCAGTCAAGCGCTACTTTTGAACACCGGGGAGCTGTTTTTT
J gene: TRBJ2-5; clone size: NA; D gene: TRBD2; V gene: TRBV18; CDR3 protein: CASSLPGLAGQETQYF; CDR3 DNA: TGTGCCAGCTCACTACCGGGACTAGCAGGCCAAGAGACCCAGTACTTC
J gene: TRBJ2-7; clone size: NA; D gene: TRBD1; V gene: TRBV2; CDR3 protein: CASREQGATYEQYF; CDR3 DNA: TGTGCCAGCAGAGAACAGGGGGCCACCTACGAGCAGTACTTC
J gene: TRBJ2-4; clone size: NA; D gene: TRBD2; V gene: TRBV19; CDR3 protein: CASSSKLLIAGTGTKNIQYF; CDR3 DNA: TGTGCCAGTAGTTCAAAGCTCTTAATAGCGGGAACGGGAACCAAAAACATTCAGTACTTC
J gene: TRBJ1-5; clone size: NA; D gene: NA; V gene: TRBV28; CDR3 protein: CASRGGGLSNQPQHF; CDR3 DNA: TGTGCCAGCAGGGGTGGGGGCCTTAGCAATCAGCCCCAGCATTTT
J gene: TRBJ2-5; clone size: once; D gene: NA; V gene: TRBV5-1; CDR3 protein: CASRRGQETQYF; CDR3 DNA: TGCGCCAGCCGACGGGGCCAAGAGACCCAGTACTTC
J gene: TRBJ2-7; clone size: NA; D gene: NA; V gene: TRBV2; CDR3 protein: CASSPGTPKQYF; CDR3 DNA: TGTGCCAGCAGCCCCGGGACACCCAAGCAGTACTTC
J gene: TRBJ2-5; clone size: NA; D gene: TRBD2; V gene: TRBV5-4; CDR3 protein: CASSTGLAGTTGTQYF; CDR3 DNA: TGTGCCAGCAGCACCGGACTAGCGGGGACAACAGGGACCCAGTACTTC
J gene: TRBJ1-1; clone size: few; D gene: NA; V gene: TRBV18; CDR3 protein: CASSPQGDGGAFF; CDR3 DNA: TGTGCCAGCTCACCACAGGGGGATGGGGGAGCTTTCTTT
J gene: TRBJ2-1; clone size: NA; D gene: TRBD2; V gene: TRBV7-9; CDR3 protein: CASLGAGKNNEQFF; CDR3 DNA: TGTGCCAGCTTAGGAGCGGGGAAGAACAATGAGCAGTTCTTC
J gene: TRBJ2-1; clone size: NA; D gene: NA; V gene: TRBV4-3; CDR3 protein: CASSQDYGGFEQFF; CDR3 DNA: TGCGCCAGCAGCCAAGATTATGGAGGCTTCGAACAGTTCTTC
J gene: TRBJ1-2; clone size: NA; D gene: TRBD1; V gene: TRBV5-1; CDR3 protein: CASSLSGTGGDYGYTF; CDR3 DNA: TGCGCCAGCAGCTTGTCCGGGACAGGGGGGGACTATGGCTACACCTTC
J gene: TRBJ2-3; clone size: NA; D gene: NA; V gene: TRBV11-2; CDR3 protein: CASSSTRVGGDTQYF; CDR3 DNA: TGTGCCAGCAGCTCTACCCGGGTAGGCGGAGATACGCAGTATTTT
J gene: TRBJ1-2; clone size: NA; D gene: NA; V gene: TRBV5-6; CDR3 protein: CASSLYGGGSRYGYTF; CDR3 DNA: TGTGCCAGCAGCTTGTACGGTGGGGGGAGCAGATATGGCTACACCTTC
J gene: TRBJ1-1; clone size: NA; D gene: NA; V gene: TRBV7-2; CDR3 protein: CASSEDGGRRAFF; CDR3 DNA: TGTGCCAGCAGCGAAGATGGGGGGAGGCGGGCTTTCTTT
J gene: TRBJ2-7; clone size: NA; D gene: NA; V gene: TRBV5-4; CDR3 protein: CASSLDSGSSYEQYF; CDR3 DNA: TGTGCCAGCAGCTTAGACAGTGGATCTTCCTACGAGCAGTACTTC
J gene: TRBJ1-2; clone size: NA; D gene: NA; V gene: TRBV4-2; CDR3 protein: CASSQDSQNYGYTF; CDR3 DNA: TGTGCCAGCAGCCAAGATTCACAGAACTATGGCTACACCTTC
J gene: TRBJ1-6; clone size: NA; D gene: NA; V gene: TRBV10-3; CDR3 protein: CATQRVQEGSPLHF; CDR3 DNA: TGTGCCACACAGCGGGTTCAGGAAGGGTCACCCCTCCACTTT
J gene: TRBJ1-5; clone size: NA; D gene: NA; V gene: TRBV28; CDR3 protein: CASYSSNQPQHF; CDR3 DNA: TGTGCCAGCTATAGTAGCAATCAGCCCCAGCATTTT
J gene: TRBJ2-6; clone size: NA; D gene: NA; V gene: TRBV10-3; CDR3 protein: CAITPEKGGYGANVLTF; CDR3 DNA: TGTGCCATCACCCCAGAGAAGGGAGGATACGGGGCCAACGTCCTGACTTTC